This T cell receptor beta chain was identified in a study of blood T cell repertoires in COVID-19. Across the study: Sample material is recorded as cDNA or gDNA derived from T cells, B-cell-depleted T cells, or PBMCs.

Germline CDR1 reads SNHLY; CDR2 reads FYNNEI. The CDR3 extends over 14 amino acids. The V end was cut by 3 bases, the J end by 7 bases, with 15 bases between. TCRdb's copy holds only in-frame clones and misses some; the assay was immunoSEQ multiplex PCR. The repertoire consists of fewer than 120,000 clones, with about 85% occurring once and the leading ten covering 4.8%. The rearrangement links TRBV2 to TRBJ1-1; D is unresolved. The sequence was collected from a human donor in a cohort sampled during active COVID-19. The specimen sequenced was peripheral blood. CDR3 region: CASSDTFLAGEAFF. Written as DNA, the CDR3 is TGTGCCAGCAGTGATACGTTTTTGGCAGGTGAAGCTTTCTTT.